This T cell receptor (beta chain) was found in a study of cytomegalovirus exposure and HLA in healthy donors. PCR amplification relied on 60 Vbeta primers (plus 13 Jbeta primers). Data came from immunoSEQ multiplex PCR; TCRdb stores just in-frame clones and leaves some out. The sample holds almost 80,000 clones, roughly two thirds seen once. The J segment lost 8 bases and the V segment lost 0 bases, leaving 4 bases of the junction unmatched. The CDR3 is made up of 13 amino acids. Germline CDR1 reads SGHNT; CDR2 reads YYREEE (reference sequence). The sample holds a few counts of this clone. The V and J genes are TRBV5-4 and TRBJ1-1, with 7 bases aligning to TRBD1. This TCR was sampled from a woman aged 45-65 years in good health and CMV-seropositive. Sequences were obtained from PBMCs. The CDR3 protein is CASSLDRGGEAFF. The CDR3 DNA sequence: TGTGCCAGCAGCTTGGACAGGGGAGGAGAAGCTTTCTTT.